The T cell receptor (beta chain) under discussion was sequenced for a study of CD8+ T cells in alopecia areata. Background on the study: Skin-grafted approximately 7-10-week-old female C3H/HeJ mice received tissue from roughly 6-13-month-old C3H/HeJ donors with spontaneous alopecia.

This clone has more than one count but fewer than ten. Gene and germline names: mouse. Read sequence stops 4 residues before the CDR3 end, and the germline J gene provides the missing end. Germline V gene lookup returns CDR1 NSQYPW and CDR2 LRSPGD (reference sequence). CDR3 length: 15 residues. V shed 5 bases and J 0 bases; nucleotides not matched to a gene: 3. Cutaneous lymph node cells were pooled, and they were sorted using CD4, CD8alpha, NKG2D, NKG2ACE and other markers. Sequencing used cDNA as its template, made by extracting RNA and reverse transcribing it. This table comes from immunoSEQ multiplex PCR, and its TCRdb copy is limited to in-frame clones, with some not included. The sample includes around 300,000 clones, none of them occurring once.

The chain is built from TRBV1 and TRBJ2-3; 9 nucleotides agree with TRBD1. This receptor was taken from a C3H/HeJ mouse with alopecia areata. The strain bears MHC haplotype H2-k. The sequenced material came from CD4+ T cells sorted from a lymph node. The CDR3 reads CTCSLGQGSAETLYF. The sequenced CDR3 bases are TGCACCTGCAGTCTGGGACAGGGTAGTGCAGAA.